This is a list of T cell receptor beta chains from one sample in a study of T cell repertoires in cytomegalovirus infection. TCRdb re-called the reads with MiXCR, one entry per CDR3 protein. The sample has about 140,000 distinct CDR3 sequences, about 6.1% seen once. Sample: PBMCs. Receptors originate from a human donor in good health (CMV status not recorded). Some clones in this sample may be carry-over from other donors' samples. Both conserved end residues are trimmed from each CDR3. Expanded clones get a size class; other rows say once, few or many, or leave the size out.

TRBV7-3,many,ASSFLQGEKLF
TRBV19,many,ASSSGSWNEQF
TRBV19,many,ASSIAGNEQF
TRBV7-2,many,ASSLGLRNEQF
TRBV28,NA,ASSRDPDYEQY
TRBV20-1,few,SANQGTGTTDTQY
TRBV19,many,ASSTHREGEETQY
TRBV7-2,many,ASSLQGQAVTGELF
TRBV19,many,ASSMLRDHTDTQY
TRBV7-3,many,ASSLTDRVGAF
TRBV7-9,few,ASSLAGELSNEQF
TRBV12-5,many,ASGLGISAEAF
TRBV2,few,ASSAFRPENNQPQH
TRBV7-2,many,ASSLESWSGGADGELF
TRBV28,few,ASGTTGGNQPQH
TRBV19,NA,ASSILQGFGTDTQY
TRBV12-3/TRBV12-4,NA,ASRVREGTEAF
TRBV5-6,many,ASSFEVRETQY
TRBV7-2,many,ASSLNGLAGGGEQF
TRBV20-1,few,SAGPGAHSPLH
TRBV5-5,many,ASSLASGGQHTQY
TRBV10-3,many,AIGTAGNGYT
TRBV2,many,ASTGTSGASTDTQY
TRBV7-8,many,ASSLDRGAGAANVLT
TRBV7-2,many,ASSEERNTIY
TRBV7-2,many,ASSLDAGVAYEQY
TRBV18,many,ASSPAAATSTDTQY
TRBV29-1,many,SAPSPGVANTEAF
TRBV27,few,ASSFQGGGTQAF
TRBV5-1,NA,ASSRLGTKNTEAF
TRBV2,few,ASSLAGATGELF
TRBV7-2,many,ASSFPRGNNSPLH
TRBV7-2,many,ASSLAVTGALMNTEAF
TRBV29-1,NA,SAEGGGTPY
TRBV10-3,many,AIRGQTDEAF
TRBV7-3,many,ASGQQGTGELF
TRBV12-3/TRBV12-4,NA,ASSSFGGDVLH
TRBV7-2,many,ASSRGLPSTDTQY
TRBV20-1,few,SARLAGVEDTQY
TRBV6-2/TRBV6-3,many,ASSRSGQGGNQPQH
TRBV5-5,few,ASSKDPDTQY
TRBV7-2,many,ASSLGGLVNEQF
TRBV7-2,NA,ASSGSSGNTIY
TRBV7-9,many,ASSLGGGTTDTQY
TRBV7-3,many,ASSSSSGGLNTGELF
TRBV5-1,NA,ASSFRQISTDTQY
TRBV28,few,GIGGGAPNQPQH
TRBV2,many,ASSTNPGQRYGYT
TRBV11-2,many,ASSLNSGGENEQF
TRBV7-2,many,ASSEQPGQARVGYGYT
TRBV7-2,many,ASSLRQGRGEQF
TRBV12-3/TRBV12-4,many,ASRNGVNSPLH
TRBV12-5,few,ASGFHSGTGSFGY
TRBV23-1,many,ARGWPQH
TRBV5-1,NA,ASSLTLAKDYGYT
TRBV7-8,many,ASSPTAGGEETQY
TRBV12-3/TRBV12-4,NA,ASRRGILAYEQY
TRBV7-6,many,ASSSLRGSDIQY
TRBV10-3,many,AISEASGGARHTQY